This TCR beta chain was identified in a study of blood T cell repertoires in COVID-19 (TCRdb year 2020). Concerning the study at large: Collaborator samples came from the United States, Italy and Spain and covered acute and convalescent phases of COVID-19. The prospective study material was composed of cDNA or gDNA derived from T cells, B-cell-depleted T cells, or PBMCs. Samples came from the ongoing ImmuneRACE study (first 160 participants) plus 1,254 subjects from 6 global collaborators. Sample metadata almost always included a de-identified subject ID, COVID-19 status, age in years and sex. The repertoires were released in a freely available public database intended as a resource for research on the immune response to SARS-CoV-2. The dataset comprised deeply sampled blood TCRbeta repertoires from subjects exposed to, actively infected with, or recovered from COVID-19. Where HLA class I and class II types were available, the types were taken from metadata supplied by the sample provider, not from assay-based typing. Broad study findings and their caveats: The quantity of clinical and demographic metadata differed by source and by participant and was supplied without curation.

In the prospective study, participants were roughly 18 to 95 years old, resided in about two dozen geographic areas of the United States, and were enrolled through a virtual design. In the prospective study, cohorts were assigned on the basis of participant-reported clinical history obtained from a screening survey and a study questionnaire. ImmuneRACE Cohort 3 recovered participants were defined by two consecutive negative NP/OP PCR tests, healthcare professional clearance, or symptom resolution. In the prospective study, mobile phlebotomists collected whole blood, serum and a nasopharyngeal or oropharyngeal swab from each participant. Additional blood draws and questionnaires over an approximately two-month period could optionally be provided by prospective study participants. Blood samples from the prospective study were shipped frozen or at room temperature prior to DNA extraction. TCRbeta CDR3 regions were amplified from genomic DNA by means of the immunoSEQ Assay, a bias-controlled multiplex PCR. In the original analysis: The number of nucleated cells in each sample was estimated from the amplification of reference gene primers within the assay. To quantify the absolute abundance of each unique TCRbeta CDR3 rearrangement, sequence reads were collapsed and filtered. Productive Simpson clonality was computed per sample as the square root of Simpson's diversity index over productive rearrangements. TCRdb carries this immuneACCESS record with in-frame sequences only. Its versions omit some clonotypes, under half of them owing to an unresolved V gene in the studies checked, with the rest unexplained. For V, J and clone size, that table is used; D and trimming come from the DNA. The sample contains about 200,000 clones, 89% of them found a single time. The ten biggest clones cover 6.5% to 9.5% of the sample.

Turning to this clone: Its antigen is not yet known. Qualities for individual bases were not recorded, and no much larger clone is one base off.

V is cut back by 6 bases and J by 9 bases, with 12 bases in the junction unmatched. The CDR3 sequence holds 15 residues, the cysteine and phenylalanine included. Only the CDR3 part of the read is kept: 45 bases, read in frame from the first base. Taken from the germline V gene, the CDR1 and CDR2 loops are MDHEN and SYDVKM. This clonotype was obtained from a woman between 18 and 30 years old who had recovered from COVID-19. The specimen was PBMCs or T cells enriched from blood (not recorded which). The rearrangement combines TRBV28 with TRBJ1-4; 8 bases in the junction line up with TRBD1. The CDR3 here reads CASRLTAGGVKKLFF. The DNA reads as follows: TGTGCCAGCAGGTTGACCGCAGGGGGCGTTAAAAAACTGTTTTTT.